Reported below is one TCR beta chain. Its antigen remains unidentified. This sample was included in a study of cytomegalovirus exposure and HLA in healthy donors (TCRdb year 2017). In the study overall: In an earlier analysis of under 750 of the donors, under 300 Gb of sequence data and some 120 million unique TCR beta sequences from about 190 million T cells were reported. Approximately 300 gigabases of sequencing data and around 80 million unique TCR sequences made up an early release that covered nearly 650 HLA-typed donors. Of the roughly 400 genotyped donors, about 80% fell in the genetic ancestry cluster associated with self-reported Caucasian donors. The study was designed to test whether signatures of past pathogen exposure could be identified by cataloging public T cell receptors. The T cell repertoires of around 730 subjects were profiled by immunosequencing and related to cytomegalovirus serostatus. In addition to the first cohort of 500 to 850 subjects, a separate validation cohort of 100 to 150 different subjects was used. The study combined high-throughput TCR immunosequencing, statistical association of individual TCRs with disease status, and machine learning to predict cytomegalovirus infection status. To study patterns of TCR occurrence, a later analysis re-analyzed previously published TCR beta repertoires from hundreds of donors and added high-resolution HLA genotyping. The later analysis used no new phenotypic data to find candidate immune exposures, relying instead on TCR beta sequences and their occurrence across donors. In an earlier analysis of 587 of the donors, high-throughput TCR beta sequencing was used to judge whether each TCR beta V gene segment behaved as functional or pseudogenic. Donor age, sex, ethnicity and CMV serostatus were compiled alongside the repertoire data. A later genetic analysis used genome-wide SNP genotypes for 398 of the 666 donors, treating that subset as a discovery cohort. Every repertoire in the discovery cohort had been generated on one and the same sequencing platform. HLA typing included class I and class II loci at four-digit resolution. The number of typed donors differed by locus: about 629-640 for A, B, C, DRB1 and DQB1; some 540 for DQA1; around 580 for DPA1; and 450 to 480 for DPB1. Because of strong linkage in the cohort, roughly five DR-DQ haplotypes were treated as single units for association and clustering. Among about 400 genotyped donors of the cohort, an average of roughly 230,000 unique TCR beta nucleotide sequences was sequenced per donor, of which 15% to 20% were non-productive.

Overall study outcomes, separate from this receptor: A further reported finding was that TCR beta sequences accurately predicted the HLA-A and HLA-B alleles for most subjects in the first cohort. In vitro tests confirmed that a few of the cytomegalovirus-associated TCR beta chains recognize cytomegalovirus antigens. A later analysis associated 16,951 TCR beta sequences with specific HLA alleles at a false discovery rate of 0.05. The presence/absence analyses assumed that sequencing depth was roughly uniform across donors, and that assumption may not be true. In a later analysis, most CMV-associated TCR beta chains were found to appear HLA-restricted, with HLA associations seemingly driven largely by CMV exposure. A later analysis found that TCR association rates varied across HLA loci, with DRB1 alleles showing the most associated TCRs and HLA-C alleles the fewest. In a later analysis, HLA-associated TCR beta chains showed more clonal expansion and lower generation probabilities than non-associated chains that were equally common. Most TCR sequences were observed very rarely across donors, whereas some public TCRs were present in many individuals. Assigning TCR associations to individual alleles was difficult when HLA alleles, especially DR and DQ, strongly co-occurred. A later genetic analysis associated a missense DCLRE1C variant with V-gene and J-gene trimming of TCR beta chains, and an independent cohort replicated the association. According to a later genetic analysis, donors in an Asian-associated ancestry cluster had fewer N-insertions in productive TCRs than the roughly 670-donor mean. According to a later analysis, parvovirus B19, influenza, CMV and Epstein-Barr virus appeared linked to several top co-occurrence clusters. A total of 150 to 200 TCR beta chains were listed by the study as associated with cytomegalovirus. Because the 87-base-pair reads could not distinguish some IMGT-functional V segments, including TRBV6-2 and TRBV6-3, those segments were excluded. According to the authors, the approach could potentially be generalized to other disease states and immunological phenotypes. An earlier analysis of roughly 570 of the donors showed that most TCR beta V segments appeared in productive rearrangements either about 87% or about 30% of the time, which broadly matched IMGT annotations. The cohort was sequenced for TCR beta chains only, and without alpha or paired-chain data the features that could be detected were limited. For the cohort, immune exposure information was limited to CMV serostatus. The sequencing pipeline was judged likely to have produced a cluster of highly shared sequence variants as a technical artifact. Linkage disequilibrium might explain the correlated functional status among segregating V segments, but an unknown experimental factor could not be ruled out. HLA typing was unavailable for some donors at each locus, so association tests used only the typed subset. Approximately 16 rarely observed V segments, including chromosome 9 orphons, were excluded from the earlier analysis of almost 600 of the donors because counts were too low. Cytomegalovirus status was reported to be diagnosed by the classifier with high specificity and sensitivity in both the original and validation cohorts.

The library was built by means of the immunoSEQ multiplex PCR assay. For the multiplex PCR, a mixture combining 60 forward primers for TCR Vbeta segments and 13 reverse primers for TCR Jbeta segments was used. The CDR3 region of rearranged TCR beta genes was amplified from genomic DNA with a multiplex PCR assay. Amplified TCR beta libraries were sequenced as 87-base-pair reads on the Illumina HiSeq System. As for the authors' bioinformatics: A later analysis tallied roughly 78 million unique TCR beta chains across the 550 to 850 repertoires, and some 12 million of those chains were shared by two or more donors. Raw reads were error-corrected and collapsed into unique sequences with a nearest-neighbor algorithm that merged closely related sequences to remove PCR and sequencing errors. V, D and J gene segments were assigned by aligning CDR3 sequences to IMGT reference sequences. For a sequence to be retained, at least a six-nucleotide match to both a V gene segment and a J gene segment was required. Rearrangements were classified as productive when the CDR3 lacked stop codons and remained in frame with V and J, and all other rearrangements were classified as non-productive. Following IMGT convention, CDR3 was defined as the stretch from the second conserved V-encoded cysteine up to the conserved J-encoded phenylalanine. Sequences without an unambiguous match to a single V gene segment were excluded from the earlier analysis of about 600 of the donors. An earlier analysis of roughly 590 of the donors called V segments functional above 56.7% productive rearrangements and segregating when the between-donor standard deviation exceeded 5%. A statistical classification framework was built to diagnose cytomegalovirus status from the catalog of TCR beta chain sequences. In a later analysis, TCR nucleotide sequences were compared against IMGT/GENE-DB human TR gene sequences so that V and J genes could be assigned. The TCRdist pipeline was used in a later analysis to assign CDR3 sequences and most-parsimonious VDJ recombination scenarios. A later analysis defined each TCR beta chain by its CDR3 amino acid sequence plus V-gene family, and excluded reads lacking a unique V-gene family. In a later analysis, around 650 highly shared, low-generation-probability nucleotide sequences were removed to address suspected cross-contamination and a sequencing artifact. For each public chain, a later analysis derived a clonal expansion index from normalized ranks of inferred template counts within each repertoire. In a later analysis, generation probabilities were computed with a VDJ recombination model fitted to out-of-frame rearrangements, and the resulting probabilities were checked against IGoR. In a later analysis, TCR-TCR, TCR-HLA and TCR-CMV co-occurrence was scored with hypergeometric tests, and a repertoire-size bias correction was applied to TCR pairs. In a later analysis, false discovery rates were estimated by permuting HLA or CMV assignments 20 times. In a later analysis, co-occurring TCRs were grouped with DBSCAN, and TCRdist sequence similarity was added when clustering was performed within HLA-allele-positive subsets. Repertoires with fewer than 30,000 or more than 120,000 public chains were left out of co-occurrence clustering, as were four to six repertoires with anomalous nucleotide sharing. Imported from immuneACCESS, the table was reduced by TCRdb to in-frame sequences with V and J called. These copies leave out some clones; in studies compared against another copy, an unresolved V gene accounts for under half, and the cause of the remainder is not known. The V and J calls and the clone size are those of that table, but D and trimming were determined from the DNA. The sample's table lists a count of approximately 190,000 clones. The ten largest clones add up to about 6% of the sample.

The cohort consisted of more than 650 healthy bone marrow donors. Cohort members were all nominally healthy when sampled, although unrecorded immune exposures were likely present. The donor tested CMV seronegative and was one of the 352 seronegative cohort members. Each donor provided a peripheral blood sample, and peripheral blood mononuclear cells were used for TCR beta sequencing. Genomic DNA was extracted from the blood cell samples with the Qiagen DNeasy Blood Extraction Kit. The CDR3 numbers 13 residues from cysteine through phenylalanine. Of all the DNA, just the CDR3 is kept, 39 bases in frame from base 1. The germline V gene (reference sequence) provides CDR1 LNHDA and CDR2 SQIVND. Cut back by 6 bases and 0 bases, the V and J ends lie 8 bases apart.

The chain is assembled from TRBV19 and TRBJ1-2; the D gene is possibly TRBD1, with 5 bases matching. This receptor was identified in a man aged 25 to 45 in good health and CMV-seronegative. Sequenced sample: PBMCs. The bases are TGTGCCAGTAGCAGGGATGCTAACTATGGCTACACCTTC. The resulting protein is CASSRDANYGYTF.